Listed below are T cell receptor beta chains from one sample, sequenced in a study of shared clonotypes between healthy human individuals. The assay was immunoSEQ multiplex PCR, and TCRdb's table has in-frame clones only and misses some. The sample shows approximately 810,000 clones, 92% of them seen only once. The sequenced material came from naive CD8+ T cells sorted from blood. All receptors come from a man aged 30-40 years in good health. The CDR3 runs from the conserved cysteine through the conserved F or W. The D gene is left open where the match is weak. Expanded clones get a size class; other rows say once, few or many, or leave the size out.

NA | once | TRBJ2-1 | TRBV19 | CASSMTFSVLWNEQFF | TGTGCCAGTAGTATGACGTTTTCGGTTCTGTGGAATGAGCAGTTCTTC
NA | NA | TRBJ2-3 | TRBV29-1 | CSVDRDFTDTQYF | TGCAGCGTGGACAGAGATTTCACAGATACGCAGTATTTT
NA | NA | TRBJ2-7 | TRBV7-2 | CASSLNGGSYEQYF | TGTGCCAGCAGCTTAAACGGCGGCTCCTACGAGCAGTACTTC
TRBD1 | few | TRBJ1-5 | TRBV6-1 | CASSESQGGNQPQHF | TGTGCCAGCAGTGAAAGCCAGGGGGGTAATCAGCCCCAGCATTTT
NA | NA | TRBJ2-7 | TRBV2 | CASGVLLQGEEQYF | TGTGCCAGCGGGGTTCTTCTACAGGGTGAAGAGCAGTACTTC
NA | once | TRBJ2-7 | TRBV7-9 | CASSPSIYEQYF | TGTGCCAGCAGTCCCTCAATCTACGAGCAGTACTTC
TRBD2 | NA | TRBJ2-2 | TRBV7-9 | CASSPSGRAPGELFF | TGTGCCAGCAGCCCGAGCGGGAGGGCCCCCGGGGAGCTGTTTTTT
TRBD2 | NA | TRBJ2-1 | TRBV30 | CAWRAGLFQYDNEQFF | TGTGCCTGGAGAGCGGGACTGTTCCAGTACGACAATGAGCAGTTCTTC
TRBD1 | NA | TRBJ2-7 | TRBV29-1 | CSVEWSRTGSPNEQYF | TGCAGCGTTGAATGGTCTCGGACAGGGTCCCCAAACGAGCAGTACTTC
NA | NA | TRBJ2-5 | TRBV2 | CASSEHGGDRRETQYF | TGTGCCAGCAGTGAACATGGGGGAGACAGACGAGAGACCCAGTACTTC
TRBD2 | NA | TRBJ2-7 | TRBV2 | CASSVGGWLDEQYF | TGTGCCAGCAGTGTGGGGGGGTGGTTGGACGAGCAGTACTTC
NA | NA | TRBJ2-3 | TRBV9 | CASSPSGVPSTDTQYF | TGTGCCAGCAGTCCATCAGGGGTTCCTAGCACAGATACGCAGTATTTT
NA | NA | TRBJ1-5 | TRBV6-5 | CASSYRESSNQPQHF | TGTGCCAGCAGTTACAGGGAAAGTAGCAATCAGCCCCAGCATTTT
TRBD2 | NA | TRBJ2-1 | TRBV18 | CASSPFPSGSYNEQFF | TGTGCCAGCTCACCCTTTCCTAGCGGGAGCTACAATGAGCAGTTCTTC
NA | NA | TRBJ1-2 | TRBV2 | CASSEAERDTTRLVYGYTF | TGTGCCAGCAGTGAAGCGGAAAGAGACACGACACGCTTAGTCTATGGCTACACCTTC
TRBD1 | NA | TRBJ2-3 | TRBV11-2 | CASSLGQGGLDTQYF | TGTGCCAGCAGCTTAGGACAGGGGGGTCTGGATACGCAGTATTTT
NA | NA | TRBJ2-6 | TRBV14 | CASSQLGVAGANVLTF | TGTGCCAGCAGCCAATTGGGGGTAGCTGGGGCCAACGTCCTGACTTTC
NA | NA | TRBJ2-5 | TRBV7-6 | CASSPRETQYF | TGTGCCAGCAGCCCCCGGGAGACCCAGTACTTC
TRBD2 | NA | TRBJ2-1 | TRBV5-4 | CASNPGTSGRGSYNEQFF | TGTGCCAGCAACCCGGGGACTAGCGGGCGGGGGTCCTACAATGAGCAGTTCTTC
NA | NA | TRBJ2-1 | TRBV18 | CASSPPDSRDEQFF | TGTGCCAGCTCACCACCCGACAGTAGGGATGAGCAGTTCTTC
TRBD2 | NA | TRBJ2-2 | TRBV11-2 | CASNLLAGDPGELFF | TGTGCCAGCAACTTGCTAGCGGGAGACCCCGGGGAGCTGTTTTTT
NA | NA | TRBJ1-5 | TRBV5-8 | CASSPEGGLGQPQHF | TGTGCCAGCAGCCCGGAGGGTGGGTTAGGTCAGCCCCAGCATTTT
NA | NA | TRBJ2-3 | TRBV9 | CASSVALGGAGDTQYF | TGTGCCAGCAGCGTAGCACTGGGGGGCGCGGGAGATACGCAGTATTTT
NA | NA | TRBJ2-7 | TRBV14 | CASSGHDSYEQYF | TGTGCCAGCAGCGGACACGACTCCTACGAGCAGTACTTC
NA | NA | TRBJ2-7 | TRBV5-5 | CASNPKNYYEQYF | TGTGCCAGCAACCCAAAGAACTACTACGAGCAGTACTTC
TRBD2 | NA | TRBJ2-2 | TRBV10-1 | CAGPGLADTGELFF | TGCGCCGGGCCGGGACTAGCCGACACCGGGGAGCTGTTTTTT
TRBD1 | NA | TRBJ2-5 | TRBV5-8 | CAGHRQGYQETQYF | TGTGCCGGTCATAGACAGGGATACCAAGAGACCCAGTACTTC
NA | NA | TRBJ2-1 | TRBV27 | CASSTIPVGDLYNEQFF | TGTGCCAGCAGCACTATACCCGTGGGGGATCTCTACAATGAGCAGTTCTTC
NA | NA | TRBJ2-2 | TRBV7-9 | CASSGTTNTGELFF | TGTGCCAGCAGCGGGACGACGAACACCGGGGAGCTGTTTTTT
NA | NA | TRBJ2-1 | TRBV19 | CASSMSRAGSNEQFF | TGTGCCAGTAGTATGTCGCGGGCCGGGAGCAATGAGCAGTTCTTC